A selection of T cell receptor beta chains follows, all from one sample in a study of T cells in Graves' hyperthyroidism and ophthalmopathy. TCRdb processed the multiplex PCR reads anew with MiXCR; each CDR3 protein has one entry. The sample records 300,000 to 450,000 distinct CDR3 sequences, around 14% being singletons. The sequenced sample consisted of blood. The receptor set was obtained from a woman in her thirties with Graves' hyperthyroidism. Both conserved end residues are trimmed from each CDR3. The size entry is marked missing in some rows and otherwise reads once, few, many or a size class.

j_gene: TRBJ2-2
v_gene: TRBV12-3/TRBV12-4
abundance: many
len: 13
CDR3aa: ASSSGQGVTGELF

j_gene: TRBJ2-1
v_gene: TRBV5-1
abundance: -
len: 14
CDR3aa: ASSLAPGISANEQF

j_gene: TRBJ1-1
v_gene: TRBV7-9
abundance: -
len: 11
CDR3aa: ASKKTGNTEAF

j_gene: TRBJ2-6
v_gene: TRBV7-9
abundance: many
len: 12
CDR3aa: ASIPIPGANVLT

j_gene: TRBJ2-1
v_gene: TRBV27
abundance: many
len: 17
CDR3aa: ASSLRPTASGKTYNEQF

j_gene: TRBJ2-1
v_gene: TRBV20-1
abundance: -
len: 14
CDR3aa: SATTRDSFTYNEQF

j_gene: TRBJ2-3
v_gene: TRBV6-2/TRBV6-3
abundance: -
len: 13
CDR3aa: ASSYSRQGADTQY

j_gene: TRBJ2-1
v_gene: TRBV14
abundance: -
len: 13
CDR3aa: ASSPQAGGLNEQF

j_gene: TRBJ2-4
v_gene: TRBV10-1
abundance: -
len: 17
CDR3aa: ASRVFGESTMGAKNIQY

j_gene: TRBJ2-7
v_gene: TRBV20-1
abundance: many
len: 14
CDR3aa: SARAQTAGNYYEQY

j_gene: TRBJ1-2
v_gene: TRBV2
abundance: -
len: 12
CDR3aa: ASIETVANYGYT

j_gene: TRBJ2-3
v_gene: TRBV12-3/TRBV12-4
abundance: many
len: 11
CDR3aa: ASSRSGVNTQY

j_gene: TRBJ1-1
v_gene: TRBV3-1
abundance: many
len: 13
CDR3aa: ASSQVPQGGTEAF

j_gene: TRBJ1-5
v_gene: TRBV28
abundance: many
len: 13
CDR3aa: ASSSRLEARQPQH

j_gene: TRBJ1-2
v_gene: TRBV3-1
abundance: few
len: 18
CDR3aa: ASSQLTLRGRGGAKYGYT

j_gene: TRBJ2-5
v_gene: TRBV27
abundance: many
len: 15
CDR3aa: ASSLYGQQEPQETQY

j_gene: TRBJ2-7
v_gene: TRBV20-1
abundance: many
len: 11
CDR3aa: SAIRTDEYEQY

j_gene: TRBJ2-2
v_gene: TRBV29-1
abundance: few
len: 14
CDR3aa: SAGLMIAGGPGELF

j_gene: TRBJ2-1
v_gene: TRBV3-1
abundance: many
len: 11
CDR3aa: ASSLSSENEQF

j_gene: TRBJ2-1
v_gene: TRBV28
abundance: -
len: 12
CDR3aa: AVRSRGGYNEQS

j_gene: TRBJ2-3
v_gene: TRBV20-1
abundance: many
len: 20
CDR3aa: SARSVRGRPGTPAGGADTQY

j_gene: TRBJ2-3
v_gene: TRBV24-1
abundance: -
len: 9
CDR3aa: ATSSPDTQY

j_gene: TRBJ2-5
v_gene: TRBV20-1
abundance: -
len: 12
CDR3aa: SARPPGGLETQY

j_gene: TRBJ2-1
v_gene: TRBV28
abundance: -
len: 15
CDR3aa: ASSSSGTSGRYNEQF

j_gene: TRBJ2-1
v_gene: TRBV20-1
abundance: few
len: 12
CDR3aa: SARVGTPQGEQF

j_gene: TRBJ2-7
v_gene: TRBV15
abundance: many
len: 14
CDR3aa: ATSRDQGSGGYEQY

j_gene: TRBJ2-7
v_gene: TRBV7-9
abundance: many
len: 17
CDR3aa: ASSDPYGLAGENFYEQY

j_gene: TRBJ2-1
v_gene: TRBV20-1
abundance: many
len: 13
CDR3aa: SAPQTLFGDNEQF

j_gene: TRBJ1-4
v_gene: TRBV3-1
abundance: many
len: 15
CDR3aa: ASSQVGRRPTNEKLF